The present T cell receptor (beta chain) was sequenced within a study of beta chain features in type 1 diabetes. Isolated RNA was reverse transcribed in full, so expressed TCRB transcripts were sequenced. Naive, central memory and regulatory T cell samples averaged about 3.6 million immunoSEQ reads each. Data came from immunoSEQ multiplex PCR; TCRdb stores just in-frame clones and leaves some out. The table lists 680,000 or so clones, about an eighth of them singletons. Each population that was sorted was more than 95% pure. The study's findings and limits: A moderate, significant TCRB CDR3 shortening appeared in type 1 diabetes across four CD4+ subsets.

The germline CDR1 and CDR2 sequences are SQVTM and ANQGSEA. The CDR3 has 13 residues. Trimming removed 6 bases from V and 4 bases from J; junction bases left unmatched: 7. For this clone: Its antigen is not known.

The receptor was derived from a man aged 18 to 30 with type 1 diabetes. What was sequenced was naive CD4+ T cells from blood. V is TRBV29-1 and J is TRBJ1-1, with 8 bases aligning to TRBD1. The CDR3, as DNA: TGCAGCGTGAGGGACAGGATTTTCACTGAAGCTTTCTTT. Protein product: CSVRDRIFTEAFF.